This T cell receptor (beta chain) was retrieved from a study of T cells in Graves' hyperthyroidism and ophthalmopathy. About this clonotype: Its target is unknown.

Hyperthyroidism had been newly diagnosed in patients aged 18 to 65, and its duration was under 2 months. Trimming pared 1 base from V and 0 bases from J, leaving 12 bases between. This CDR3 is 16 amino acids long. Germline V gives CDR1 SGHDN, CDR2 FVKESK. Researchers amplified the TCR beta CDR3 regions from RNA transcripts. TCR CDR3 underwent first-round RT-PCR with the HTBI primer set. TCRdb ran MiXCR on the multiplex PCR reads and lists one entry per CDR3 protein. The table shows around 380,000 distinct CDR3 sequences, with roughly 14% occurring only once. The study's findings and limits: Most thyroid clonotypes with frequency above 0.001 were detected in blood.

The TCR was taken from a man under 40 with Graves' hyperthyroidism that later progressed to Graves' ophthalmopathy. The sequencing sample was made of blood. The chain has TRBV14 and TRBJ1-2, with D unresolved. The CDR3 nucleotides read TGTGCCAGCAGCCAAGCGGCAGTAACTTCTAACTATGGCTACACCTTC. It is translated as CASSQAAVTSNYGYTF.